These 5 T cell receptor beta chains originate from one sample sequenced in a study of blood T cell repertoires in COVID-19. TCRdb's table, derived via immunoSEQ multiplex PCR, lists solely in-frame clones and lacks some. The sample records 250,000 to 400,000 clones, about nine tenths being singletons. The sequencing sample was made of PBMCs or T cells enriched from blood (not recorded which). These receptors originate from a man between 60 and 75 years old who had recovered from COVID-19.

This rearrangement joins TRBV5-4 to TRBJ1-4; TRBD1 matches at 8 bases. CDR1 is SGHNT and CDR2 is YYREEE in the germline V gene (reference sequence). Trimming removed 5 bases from V and 12 bases from J; junction bases left unmatched: 6. The CDR3 length is 12 residues. The CDR3: CASSRGQGQLFF. CDR3 DNA: TGTGCCAGCAGTCGAGGACAGGGCCAACTGTTTTTT.

J is TRBJ2-5 and V is TRBV5-4; 8 nucleotides agree with TRBD1. CDR1 is SGHNT, CDR2 YYREEE, per germline (reference sequence). Unmatched junction bases numbered 6, after V lost 4 bases and J lost 1 base. This CDR3 region has 15 residues. The CDR3 sequence is CASSVTGAIQETQYF. In DNA form, the CDR3 reads TGTGCCAGCAGCGTGACAGGGGCAATCCAAGAGACCCAGTACTTC.

J is TRBJ1-5 and V is TRBV3-1 (or the pseudogene TRBV3-2); D gene ambiguous. This CDR3 is 13 amino acids long. V was clipped by 4 bases and J by 6 bases, with 10 bases between them. From germline, CDR1 is LGHDT and CDR2 YNNKEL (reference sequence). CDR3 coding DNA: TGTGCCAGCAGCCCCGGGGTGGCTCAGCCCCAGCATTTT. Translation: CASSPGVAQPQHF.

The chain has TRBV18 and TRBJ1-6, with a tentative D call TRBD1 (5 bases). With 3 bases removed from V and 4 bases from J, the gap between germline ends came to 10 bases. Germline-derived CDR1 and CDR2 are KGHSH and LQKENI. The CDR3 has 15 amino acids. The CDR3 spells CASSPTELYNSPLHF. The CDR3 DNA reads TGTGCCAGCTCACCGACAGAACTTTATAATTCACCCCTCCACTTT.

The rearrangement uses TRBV30 and TRBJ2-1; 8 positions match TRBD2. The V segment lost 5 bases and the J segment 6 bases; nucleotides outside the gene matches: 9. This CDR3 region has 14 residues. CDR1 GTSNPN and CDR2 SVGIG come from the germline V gene (reference sequence). The CDR3 sequence is CAWFLAGWSNEQFF. The DNA of the CDR3 is TGTGCCTGGTTTTTAGCGGGATGGAGCAATGAGCAGTTCTTC.